This T cell receptor beta chain appears in the sequencing data of a study of blood T cells in healthy people across ages. Study-level findings and limits: Diversity figures based on one million T cells were deemed too low. Both higher diversity and more naive CD4+ cells marked long-lived donors when set against aged donors.

Germline-derived CDR1 and CDR2 are DFQATT and SNEGSKA (reference sequence). V dropped 2 bases and J dropped 7 bases, with 12 bases sitting between them. The CDR3 has 14 amino acids. There are a few counts of this clonotype. Its antigen is not identified. With a J-beta primer mix and a sample-barcoded 5' primer, a second PCR ran about 7 to 12 cycles. TCRdb analysed the 5' RACE reads with MiXCR anew, one entry per CDR3 protein. This sample has around 870,000 distinct CDR3 sequences, with about 30% found just once. Per sample, no less than 5 micrograms of total RNA were extracted. The chain recombines TRBV20-1 with TRBJ1-6; possible D gene TRBD1, 5 bases. The sequencing sample was made of blood. The sequence derives from a woman aged 80 or over in good health. As DNA, the CDR3 is TGCAGTGCTAGAAGGGACGGCGTCAATTCACCCCTCCACTTT. Protein sequence: CSARRDGVNSPLHF.